This T cell receptor beta chain was sequenced for a study of cytomegalovirus exposure and HLA in healthy donors (dated 2017 in TCRdb). Regarding the research as a whole: According to an earlier analysis of 550 to 700 of the donors, some 180 million T cells yielded roughly 110 million unique TCR beta sequences and about 300 Gb of sequence data. Approximately 300 gigabases of sequencing data and approximately 92 million unique TCR sequences made up an early release that covered about 640 HLA-typed donors. Of the roughly 410 genotyped donors, 81% were placed in the genetic ancestry cluster associated with self-reported Caucasian donors. The aim of the study was to test whether cataloging public T cell receptors could identify signatures of past pathogen exposure. The study profiled the T cell repertoires of about 720 subjects by immunosequencing and related them to cytomegalovirus serostatus. Besides the first cohort of under 700 subjects, a separate validation cohort made up of around 120 different subjects was used. High-throughput TCR immunosequencing, statistical association of individual TCRs with disease status, and machine learning were combined to predict cytomegalovirus infection status. In a later analysis, previously published TCR beta repertoires from about 670 donors were re-analyzed and high-resolution HLA genotyping was added so that TCR occurrence patterns could be studied. Rather than using new phenotypic data, the later analysis identified candidate immune exposures from TCR beta sequences and from how often those sequences occurred across donors. To decide whether each TCR beta V gene segment behaved as functional or pseudogenic, an earlier analysis of approximately 590 of the donors relied on high-throughput TCR beta sequencing. Donor age, sex, ethnicity and CMV serostatus were compiled together with the repertoire data. In a later genetic analysis, genome-wide SNP genotypes for about 55% of the roughly 700 donors were used, and that subset was treated as a discovery cohort. Every discovery cohort repertoire had been produced on one sequencing platform. HLA typing included class I and class II loci at four-digit resolution. The number of donors typed differed by locus, with about 629-640 for A, B, C, DRB1 and DQB1, roughly 520 for DQA1, some 570 for DPA1, and about 450 for DPB1. About five DR-DQ haplotypes were handled as single units for association and clustering because linkage in the cohort was strong. Across approximately 400 genotyped donors of the cohort, an average of approximately 240,000 unique TCR beta nucleotide sequences per donor were sequenced, and 15% to 20% of those sequences were non-productive. Overall study results and their limits: Compared with equally common non-associated chains, HLA-associated TCR beta chains in a later analysis were more clonally expanded and had lower generation probabilities. Most TCR sequences were observed very rarely across donors, whereas some public TCRs were present in many individuals. Three of the identified cytomegalovirus-associated TCR beta chains were confirmed in vitro to be specific for cytomegalovirus antigens. Broadly in line with IMGT annotations, most TCR beta V segments showed up in productive rearrangements about 87% or about 30% of the time in an earlier analysis of several hundred of the donors. In a later analysis, 16,951 TCR beta sequences were associated with specific HLA alleles at a false discovery rate of 0.05. Because counts were too low, around 18 rarely observed V segments, including chromosome 9 orphons, were left out of the earlier analysis of approximately 580 of the donors. According to a later genetic analysis, donors in an Asian-associated ancestry cluster had fewer N-insertions in productive TCRs than the approximately 630-donor mean. A further reported finding was that TCR beta sequences accurately predicted the HLA-A and HLA-B alleles for most subjects in the first cohort. V-gene and J-gene trimming of TCR beta chains was associated with a missense DCLRE1C variant in a later genetic analysis, and the association was replicated in an independent cohort. The study gave a list of 150 to 200 TCR beta chains associated with cytomegalovirus. The classifier was reported to diagnose cytomegalovirus status with high specificity and sensitivity in both the original cohort and the validation cohort. When HLA alleles, especially DR and DQ, strongly co-occurred, attributing TCR associations to individual alleles was difficult. A later analysis found that TCR association rates varied across HLA loci, with DRB1 alleles showing the most associated TCRs and HLA-C alleles the fewest. In this cohort, only TCR beta chains were sequenced, and detectable features were limited by the absence of alpha or paired-chain data. Presence/absence analyses assumed roughly uniform sequencing depth across donors, an assumption that may not hold. Because some donors lacked HLA typing at each locus, the association tests relied only on the typed subset. Because the 87-base-pair reads could not distinguish some IMGT-functional V segments, including TRBV6-2 and TRBV6-3, those segments were excluded. In a later analysis, several top co-occurrence clusters were reported to appear linked to parvovirus B19, influenza, CMV and Epstein-Barr virus. For the cohort, immune exposure information was limited to CMV serostatus. The authors suggested that the approach could potentially be generalized to other disease states and immunological phenotypes. A group of highly shared sequence variants was considered likely to be a technical artifact of the sequencing pipeline. Linkage disequilibrium might explain the correlated functional status among segregating V segments, but an unknown experimental factor could not be excluded. In a later analysis, most CMV-associated TCR beta chains were found to appear HLA-restricted, with HLA associations seemingly driven largely by CMV exposure.

Worth noting for this clone: Its antigen target is currently unknown. No base quality values were provided; no much bigger clone lies one nucleotide off.

Preparation of the library involved the immunoSEQ multiplex PCR assay. For the multiplex PCR, a mixture combining 60 forward primers for TCR Vbeta segments and 13 reverse primers for TCR Jbeta segments was used. The CDR3 region of rearranged TCR beta genes was amplified from genomic DNA by a multiplex PCR assay. The amplified TCR beta libraries were sequenced on the Illumina HiSeq System as 87-base-pair reads. The study's own analysis went as follows. Across the roughly 700 repertoires, a later analysis counted some 80 million unique TCR beta chains, 9 million to 14 million of which were shared by at least two donors. Raw reads were error-corrected and collapsed into unique sequences by a nearest-neighbor algorithm in which closely related sequences were merged to remove PCR and sequencing errors. To assign V, D and J gene segments, CDR3 sequences were aligned to IMGT reference sequences. Each retained sequence needed at least a six-nucleotide match to both a V gene segment and a J gene segment. A rearrangement counted as productive if the CDR3 had no stop codons and remained in frame with V and J, and every other rearrangement counted as non-productive. CDR3 was defined by IMGT convention, running from the second conserved V-encoded cysteine to the conserved J-encoded phenylalanine. Sequences without an unambiguous match to a single V gene segment were excluded from the earlier analysis of 450 to 650 of the donors. In an earlier analysis of roughly 600 of the donors, a V segment was called functional when productive rearrangements were above 56.7%, and segregating when the standard deviation between donors exceeded 5%. A statistical classification framework was developed to diagnose cytomegalovirus status using the catalog of TCR beta chain sequences. V and J gene assignment, in a later analysis, came from comparing TCR nucleotide sequences with IMGT/GENE-DB human TR gene sequences. Using the TCRdist pipeline, a later analysis assigned CDR3 sequences along with most-parsimonious VDJ recombination scenarios. A later analysis defined each TCR beta chain by its CDR3 amino acid sequence plus V-gene family, and excluded reads lacking a unique V-gene family. To address suspected cross-contamination and a sequencing artifact, a later analysis removed several hundred highly shared, low-generation-probability nucleotide sequences. In a later analysis, a clonal expansion index for each public chain was calculated from normalized within-repertoire ranks of inferred template counts. Generation probabilities in a later analysis came from a VDJ recombination model fitted to out-of-frame rearrangements, and those results were checked against IGoR. Hypergeometric tests were used in a later analysis to score TCR-TCR, TCR-HLA and TCR-CMV co-occurrence, with a repertoire-size bias correction applied to the TCR pairs. To estimate false discovery rates, a later analysis permuted the HLA or CMV assignments 20 times. In a later analysis, co-occurring TCRs were grouped using DBSCAN, and TCRdist sequence similarity was added for clustering within HLA-allele-positive subsets. Repertoires with fewer than 30,000 or more than 120,000 public chains, plus five repertoires with anomalous nucleotide sharing, were excluded from co-occurrence clustering. TCRdb retrieved this table from immuneACCESS and kept in-frame rearrangements only. Not all clones are present; in checked studies, unresolved V genes account for under half, and no reason is known for the remainder. That table furnishes V, J and clone size, whereas the DNA furnished D and trimming. This sample lists approximately 220,000 clones; about 79% were detected once. The top ten clones comprise around 2% of the sample.

The cohort comprised 710 or so healthy bone marrow donors. Cohort members were all nominally healthy when sampled, although unrecorded immune exposures were likely present. The donor tested CMV seronegative and was one of the 352 seronegative cohort members. Each donor provided a peripheral blood sample, and peripheral blood mononuclear cells were used for TCR beta sequencing. The Qiagen DNeasy Blood Extraction Kit was used to extract genomic DNA from the blood cell samples. From a lookup of the germline V gene, CDR1 and CDR2 are MNHNS and SASEGT. The CDR3 numbers 15 residues from cysteine through phenylalanine. Only the CDR3 part of the read is kept: 45 bases, read in frame from the first base. At the junction V is shortened by 10 bases and J by 4 bases, with 21 bases in between.

Here the chain combines TRBV6-1 and TRBJ2-3; a tentative D call is TRBD2 (5 bases match). The receptor was isolated from a man younger than 35 in good health and CMV-seronegative. The sequenced sample consisted of PBMCs. The nucleotide sequence reads as follows: TGTGCCATCCCACGGGGTAGCAGTCAGGCAGATACGCAGTATTTT. Translated, this is CAIPRGSSQADTQYF.